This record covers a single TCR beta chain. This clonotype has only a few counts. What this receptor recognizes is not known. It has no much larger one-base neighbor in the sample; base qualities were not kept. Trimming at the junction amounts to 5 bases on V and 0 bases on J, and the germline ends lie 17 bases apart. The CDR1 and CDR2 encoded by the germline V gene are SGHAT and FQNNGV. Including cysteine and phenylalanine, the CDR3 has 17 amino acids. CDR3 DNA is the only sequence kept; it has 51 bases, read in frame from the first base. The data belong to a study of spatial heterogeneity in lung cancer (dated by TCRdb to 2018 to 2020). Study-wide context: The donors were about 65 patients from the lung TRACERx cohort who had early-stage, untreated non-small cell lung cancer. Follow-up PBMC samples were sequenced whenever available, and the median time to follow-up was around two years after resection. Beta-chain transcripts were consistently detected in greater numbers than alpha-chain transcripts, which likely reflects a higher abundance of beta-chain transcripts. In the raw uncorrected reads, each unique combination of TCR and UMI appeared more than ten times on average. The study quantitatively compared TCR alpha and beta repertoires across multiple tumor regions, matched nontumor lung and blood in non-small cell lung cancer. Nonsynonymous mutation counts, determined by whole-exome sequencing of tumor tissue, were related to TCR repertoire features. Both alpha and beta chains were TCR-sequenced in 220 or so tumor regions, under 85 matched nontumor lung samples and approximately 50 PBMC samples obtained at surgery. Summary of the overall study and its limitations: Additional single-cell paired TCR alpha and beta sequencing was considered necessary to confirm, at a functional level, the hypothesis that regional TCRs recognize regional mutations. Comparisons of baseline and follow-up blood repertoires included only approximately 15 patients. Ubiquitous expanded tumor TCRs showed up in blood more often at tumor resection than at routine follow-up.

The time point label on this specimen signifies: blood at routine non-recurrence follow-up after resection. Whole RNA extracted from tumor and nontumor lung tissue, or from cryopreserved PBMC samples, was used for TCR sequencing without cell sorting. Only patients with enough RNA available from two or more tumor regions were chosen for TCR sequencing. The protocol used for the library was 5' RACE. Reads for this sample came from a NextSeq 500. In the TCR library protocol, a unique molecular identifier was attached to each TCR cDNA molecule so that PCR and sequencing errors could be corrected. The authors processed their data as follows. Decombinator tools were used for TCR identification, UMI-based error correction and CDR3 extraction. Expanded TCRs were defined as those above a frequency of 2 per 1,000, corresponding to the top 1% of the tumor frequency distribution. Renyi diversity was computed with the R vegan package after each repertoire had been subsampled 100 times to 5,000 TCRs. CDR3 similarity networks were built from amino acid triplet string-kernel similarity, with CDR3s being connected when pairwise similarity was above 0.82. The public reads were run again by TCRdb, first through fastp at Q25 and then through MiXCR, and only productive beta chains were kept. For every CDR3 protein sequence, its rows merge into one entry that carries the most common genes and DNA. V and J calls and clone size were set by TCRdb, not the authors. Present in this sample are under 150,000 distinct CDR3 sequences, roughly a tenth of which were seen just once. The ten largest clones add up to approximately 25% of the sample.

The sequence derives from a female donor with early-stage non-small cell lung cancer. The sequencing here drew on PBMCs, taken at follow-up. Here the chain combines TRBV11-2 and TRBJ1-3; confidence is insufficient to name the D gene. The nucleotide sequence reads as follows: TGTGCCAGCAGCCCAAAGGCCGGCTGGGGCTCTGGAAACACCATATATTTT. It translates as CASSPKAGWGSGNTIYF. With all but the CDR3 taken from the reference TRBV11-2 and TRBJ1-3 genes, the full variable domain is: EAGVAQSPRYKIIEKRQSVAFWCNPISGHATLYWYQQILGQGPKLLIQFQNNGVVDDSQLPKDRFSAERLKGVDSTLKIQPAKLEDSAVYLCASSPKAGWGSGNTIYFGEGSWLTVV.